These 8 T cell receptor beta chains share one sample of origin, sequenced in a study of OX40 agonist ivuxolimab in advanced cancers. TCRdb's table, derived via immunoSEQ multiplex PCR, lists solely in-frame clones and lacks some. The sample shows about 12,000 clones, approximately 80% of them seen only once. The material sequenced was CD4+ or CD8+ T cells sorted from blood, taken in a trial of the OX40 agonist ivuxolimab. Source of these receptors: an adult with an advanced solid tumor such as melanoma, head and neck, liver or kidney cancer.

The chain carries TRBV19 and TRBJ1-1; no definite D call. CDR1 and CDR2 (germline): LNHDA, SQIVND (reference sequence). The CDR3 contains 15 residues. The germline V and J ends were trimmed by 0 bases and 1 base, with 9 bases remaining between them. The CDR3 loop reads CASSIEPIPNTEAFF. The CDR3 DNA reads as TGTGCCAGTAGTATAGAACCCATACCGAACACTGAAGCTTTCTTT.

The gene calls are TRBV28 and TRBJ1-3; D is undetermined. Between the trimmed V and J ends, which lost 5 bases and 0 bases, there was a span of 8 bases. Per germline, CDR1 MDHEN and CDR2 SYDVKM. This CDR3 has 14 amino acids. CDR3 in amino acids: CASSIQYSGNTIYF. The CDR3 nucleotides read TGTGCCAGCAGTATTCAGTACTCTGGAAACACCATATATTTT.

V usage is TRBV19 and J usage is TRBJ2-7, with TRBD2 as a possible D gene (6 bases). The V gene's germline CDR1 is LNHDA and CDR2 SQIVND (reference sequence). The CDR3 covers 14 residues. The V end lost 8 bases, the J end lost 2 bases, and 16 bases lay between the germline ends. This CDR3 is CASALPGAAYEQYF. CDR3 DNA: TGTGCCAGTGCCCTCCCGGGAGCAGCCTACGAGCAGTACTTC.

The chain uses TRBV9 and TRBJ2-7; D is possibly TRBD2 (6 bases). The CDR3 runs to 13 residues. In germline, CDR1 is SGDLS, CDR2 YYNGEE. V lost 3 bases and J lost 7, with 14 bases in between. CDR3 DNA sequence: TGTGCCAGCAGCGACTTAACGGGGGTTGAGCAGTACTTC. Translating it yields CASSDLTGVEQYF.

The rearrangement uses TRBV5-1 and TRBJ2-5; possibly TRBD2 for D (6 bases). V was shortened by 4 bases and J by 5 bases, with 18 bases between the two germline ends. Germline loops: CDR1 SGHRS, CDR2 YFSETQ. The CDR3 has 15 residues. The CDR3 reads CASSTLTGVGETQYF. CDR3 nucleotides: TGCGCCAGCAGCACACTAACGGGAGTCGGGGAGACCCAGTACTTC.

The chain couples TRBV7-6 to TRBJ1-2, with D hard to call. V lost 1 base and J lost 8, with 11 bases in between. This CDR3 is built from 13 residues. From germline, CDR1 is SGHVS and CDR2 FNYEAQ. In nucleotides, the CDR3 is TGTGCCAGCAGCTTAGAGTCGGGAAGGGGCTACACCTTC. It codes for CASSLESGRGYTF.

CDR3 in amino acids: CASSLKGTEPGANVLTF. The CDR3 DNA reads as TGCGCCAGCAGCTTGAAGGGGACAGAGCCTGGGGCCAACGTCCTGACTTTC. The chain is built from TRBV5-1 and TRBJ2-6, with 7 bases matching TRBD1. This CDR3 region has 17 residues. The ends lost 1 base at V and 2 bases at J; junction bases unmatched: 6. Germline V gene lookup returns CDR1 SGHRS and CDR2 YFSETQ.

The V gene is TRBV5-6, the J gene TRBJ2-1; 9 bases map to TRBD2. The CDR3 consists of 16 residues. The trim removed 0 bases at V and 10 bases at J, leaving 11 bases unmatched. CDR1 and CDR2 (germline): SGHDT, YYEEEE. CDR3: CASSLDQAGGLLEQFF. CDR3 DNA sequence: TGTGCCAGCAGCTTGGATCAAGCGGGGGGCCTGCTGGAGCAGTTCTTC. The whole variable domain, remainder taken from reference TRBV5-6 and TRBJ2-1, is DAGVTQSPTHLIKTRGQQVTLRCSPKSGHDTVSWYQQALGQGPQFIFQYYEEEERQRGNFPDRFSGHQFPNYSSELNVNALLLGDSALYLCASSLDQAGGLLEQFFGPGTRLTVL.